A single sample is the source of the 11 T cell receptor beta chains below, sequenced in a study of beta chain features in type 1 diabetes. Broader study findings: For Type 1 diabetes patients, all four CD4+ subsets carried TCRB CDR3s that were moderately but significantly shorter.

No antigen is known for these receptors. All of the isolated RNA was reverse transcribed, so expressed TCRB transcripts were sequenced. The method was immunoSEQ multiplex PCR; TCRdb's version includes in-frame clones alone and lacks a portion of them. Among hundreds of thousands of clones, about 15% were seen once, and the ten largest hold less than 0.02%. The sample comprised naive CD4+ T cells from blood. All receptors come from a man between 18 and 35 years old with type 1 diabetes.

The chain uses TRBV7-9 and TRBJ2-6; 8 bases fit TRBD1. V trimming: 5 bases; J trimming: 7 bases; junction bases outside the gene matches: 16. CDR1 is SEHNR, CDR2 FQNEAQ, per germline (reference sequence). The CDR3 length is 18 residues. The CDR3 loop is CASSGWVSGTGGANVLTF. For the CDR3, the DNA is TGTGCCAGCAGCGGCTGGGTTTCCGGGACAGGTGGAGCCAACGTCCTGACTTTC.

The chain joins TRBV15 to TRBJ2-1, with TRBD2 matching over 11 bases. The CDR3 is made up of 13 amino acids. The V gene end was trimmed by 9 bases and the J gene end by 6 bases; junction bases not matched to a gene: 4. In germline, CDR1 is LNHNV, CDR2 YYDKDF (reference sequence). The CDR3 reads CATGTSGSNEQFF. Here the CDR3 DNA reads TGTGCCACAGGGACTAGCGGAAGCAATGAGCAGTTCTTC. Variable domain in full (rest from reference TRBV15 and TRBJ2-1): DAMVIQNPRYQVTQFGKPVTLSCSQTLNHNVMYWYQQKSSQAPKLLFHYYDKDFNNEADTPDNFQSRRPNTSFCFLDIRSPGLGDTAMYLCATGTSGSNEQFFGPGTRLTVL.

This rearrangement joins TRBV7-9 to TRBJ2-3; 8 bases align to TRBD2. The CDR3 is 18 residues long. Germline V gene data show CDR1 as SEHNR and CDR2 as FQNEAQ (reference sequence). Trimming at V came to 5 bases and at J to 3 bases, leaving 16 bases not matched to a gene. The CDR3: CASSPGGTRTVGTDTQYF. CDR3 in DNA: TGTGCCAGCAGCCCGGGGGGGACACGGACGGTCGGAACAGATACGCAGTATTTT.

The genes are TRBV19 and TRBJ2-7, with a possible D match to TRBD2 (6 bases). The germline CDR1 and CDR2 sequences are LNHDA and SQIVND (reference sequence). V lost 3 bases, J lost 3 bases, and 12 bases lay in between. This CDR3 spans 14 amino acids. CDR3 in amino acids: CASSINRGNYEQYF. The CDR3 DNA is TGTGCCAGTAGTATCAATCGGGGGAACTACGAGCAGTACTTC. Looking up the rest from reference TRBV19 and TRBJ2-7 gives the full variable domain: DGGITQSPKYLFRKEGQNVTLSCEQNLNHDAMYWYRQDPGQGLRLIYYSQIVNDFQKGDIAEGYSVSREKKESFPLTVTSAQKNPTAFYLCASSINRGNYEQYFGPGTRLTVT.

The chain combines TRBV5-1 with TRBJ2-5; TRBD2 matches at 12 bases. Germline CDR1 is SGHRS and CDR2 is YFSETQ. The CDR3 loop spans 16 amino acids. V was clipped by 3 bases and J by 1 base; unmatched bases: 4. CDR3 coding DNA: TGCGCCAGCAGCTACGGACTAGCGGGGCTCCAAGAGACCCAGTACTTC. Translating it yields CASSYGLAGLQETQYF.

This clone was found a few times. For the CDR3, the DNA is TGTGCCGCCCGGACTAGCGGGATGCAAGAGACCCAGTACTTC. Translation gives CAARTSGMQETQYF. The chain recombines TRBV10-3 with TRBJ2-5; 12 bases are a match to TRBD2. The CDR3 is 14 amino acids. Germline CDR1 and CDR2: ENHRY and SYGVKD. V gave up 11 bases and J gave up 2 bases; unmatched junction bases: 6.

V and J are TRBV9 and TRBJ2-5, with D unresolved. Trimming removed 0 bases at V and 5 bases at J, with 8 bases between. The CDR3 has 13 amino acids. Germline V CDR1 and CDR2: SGDLS, YYNGEE. In DNA form, the CDR3 reads TGTGCCAGCAGCGTAGCCCTCGAGGAGACCCAGTACTTC. Amino acid sequence: CASSVALEETQYF.

The CDR3 here is CASSFSGTSQANTQYF. In DNA, the CDR3 is TGTGCCAGCAGTTTTAGTGGGACTAGCCAGGCGAATACGCAGTATTTT. The chain is built from TRBV7-2 and TRBJ2-3, with 9 bases matching TRBD2. The CDR3 has 16 residues. V was clipped by 6 bases and J by 7 bases; unmatched bases: 14. The germline CDR1 and CDR2 sequences are SGHTA and FQGNSA.

The V and J genes are TRBV11-2 and TRBJ2-3; 9 bases fit TRBD1. V gave up 4 bases and J gave up 7 bases; unmatched junction bases: 6. Germline lookup yields CDR1 SGHAT and CDR2 FQNNGV. The CDR3 runs to 14 residues. DNA of the CDR3: TGTGCCAGCAGCTGGGACAGGGTTCTAAATACGCAGTATTTT. Translating it yields CASSWDRVLNTQYF.

The chain recombines TRBV14 with TRBJ2-1, with TRBD2 identical over 14 bases. Germline CDR1 SGHDN, CDR2 FVKESK. The V gene end was trimmed by 0 bases and the J gene end by 0 bases; junction bases not matched to a gene: 4. The CDR3 extends over 19 amino acids. The CDR3 is CASSQDPTSGRASYNEQFF. CDR3 DNA: TGTGCCAGCAGCCAAGATCCGACTAGCGGGAGGGCCTCCTACAATGAGCAGTTCTTC.

This clone was counted between two and nine times. J is TRBJ2-1 and V is TRBV19; D is possibly TRBD2 (7 bases). This CDR3 region has 15 residues. CDR1 LNHDA and CDR2 SQIVND come from the germline V gene (reference sequence). V was trimmed by 7 bases and J by 5 bases, leaving 18 bases between them. The CDR3 protein is CASISGASGNNEQFF. The CDR3, as DNA: TGTGCCAGTATTTCGGGGGCTAGCGGAAACAATGAGCAGTTCTTC.